Following are 16 T cell receptor beta chains from one sample sequenced in a study of T cell repertoires in cytomegalovirus infection. TCRdb analysed the reads with MiXCR anew, one entry per CDR3 protein. The sample shows about 360,000 distinct CDR3 sequences, around 18% of them seen only once. Material for sequencing was PBMCs. Receptors were obtained from a human donor in good health (CMV status not recorded). Some clones in this sample may be carry-over from other donors' samples.

The chain joins TRBV11-3 to TRBJ2-1, with TRBD2 matching 9 bases. Trimming removed 5 bases from V and 10 bases from J; junction bases left unmatched: 12. The germline V gene has CDR1 SGHNT and CDR2 YENEEA. There are 15 residues in the CDR3. CDR3 sequence (DNA): TGTGCCAGCAGCCCACGGACTAGCGCCTTAGTCGAGCAGTTCTTC. Protein: CASSPRTSALVEQFF. The full variable domain, in which reference TRBV11-3 and TRBJ2-1 provide the parts outside the CDR3, is EAGVVQSPRYKIIEKKQPVAFWCNPISGHNTLYWYLQNLGQGPELLIRYENEEAVDDSQLPKDRFSAERLKGVDSTLKIQPAELGDSAVYLCASSPRTSALVEQFFGPGTRLTVL.

This clonotype has at least ten counts. The rearrangement joins TRBV6-5 to TRBJ2-3, with 8 bases lining up with TRBD2. This CDR3 spans 15 amino acids. The V segment lost 2 bases and the J segment 3 bases; nucleotides outside the gene matches: 4. Looked up from germline, CDR1 is MNHEY and CDR2 is SVGAGI. The CDR3: CASSYGLAGTDTQYF. As DNA, the CDR3 is TGTGCCAGCAGTTACGGACTAGCAGGGACAGATACGCAGTATTTT.

This clonotype was seen ten or more times. The chain couples TRBV7-2 to TRBJ2-1; 8 nucleotides line up with TRBD2. V shed 4 bases, J shed 7 bases, and the junction held 12 bases outside the gene matches. The CDR3 length is 16 residues. The germline V gene has CDR1 SGHTA and CDR2 FQGNSA. The CDR3 loop is CASSSESGRTWNEQFF. The DNA for the CDR3 is TGTGCCAGCAGCTCGGAGAGCGGGAGAACATGGAATGAGCAGTTCTTC.

This clonotype came up many times. This chain uses TRBV19 with TRBJ2-1; 9 bases are a match to TRBD2. Trimming took 7 bases from V and 8 from J; bases not matched to a gene: 18. The CDR3 covers 17 residues. Germline-derived CDR1 and CDR2 are LNHDA and SQIVND (reference sequence). CDR3 DNA: TGTGCCAGTAATCCCAGCGGGGGGTCCCCCGCAGTATATGAGCAGTTCTTC. Translated: CASNPSGGSPAVYEQFF.

This clonotype was seen a handful of times. The chain is built from TRBV6-2 or TRBV6-3 and TRBJ2-2; D is uncertain. Looked up from germline, CDR1 is MNHEY and CDR2 is SVGEGT. With 2 bases removed from V and 2 bases from J, the gap between germline ends came to 9 bases. This CDR3 has 15 amino acids. CDR3 nucleotide sequence: TGTGCCAGCAGTTACGGTGGCAGTAACACCGGGGAGCTGTTTTTT. Translating it yields CASSYGGSNTGELFF.

The chain has TRBV6-6 and TRBJ2-3, with 8 nucleotides matching TRBD1. The CDR3 consists of 11 residues. V lost 8 bases to trimming and J lost 8 bases; unmatched junction nucleotides: 3. Germline-derived CDR1 and CDR2 are MNHNY and SVGAGI (reference sequence). CDR3 nucleotides: TGTGCCAGCGGGGGACAGGTTACGCAGTATTTT. Residues: CASGGQVTQYF.

The gene calls are TRBV7-2 and TRBJ1-6, with TRBD1 as a possible D gene (5 bases). The CDR3 extends over 15 amino acids. Trimming pared 1 base from V and 10 bases from J, leaving 14 bases between. Germline V gene sequence: CDR1 SGHTA, CDR2 FQGNSA. CDR3: CASSLVGRGESPLHF. The CDR3 nucleotides read TGTGCCAGCAGCTTAGTGGGTAGGGGTGAGTCACCCCTCCACTTT.

This clonotype was observed at least ten times. The gene calls are TRBV7-2 and TRBJ1-2; D is unresolved. V lost 7 bases, J lost 8 bases, and 26 bases lay in between. The CDR3 spans 16 residues. Germline lookup yields CDR1 SGHTA and CDR2 FQGNSA. CDR3 nucleotides: TGTGCCAGCACCCTCAGTGGAGGGTCGACCCCGGGGGGCTACACCTTC. It translates to CASTLSGGSTPGGYTF.

This clonotype came up many times. The chain has TRBV7-9 and TRBJ2-5; 10 bases are a match to TRBD1. Germline V gives CDR1 SEHNR, CDR2 FQNEAQ (reference sequence). The CDR3 loop spans 15 amino acids. Losses at the gene ends were 5 bases for V and 5 bases for J; bases not matched to a gene: 8. This CDR3 reads CASSPWTGGDETQYF. Written as DNA, the CDR3 is TGTGCCAGCAGCCCGTGGACAGGGGGAGACGAGACCCAGTACTTC. Combining the CDR3 with reference TRBV7-9 and TRBJ2-5 gives the whole variable domain DTGVSQNPRHKITKRGQNVTFRCDPISEHNRLYWYRQTLGQGPEFLTYFQNEAQLEKSRLLSDRFSAERPKGSFSTLEIQRTEQGDSAMYLCASSPWTGGDETQYFGPGTRLLVL.

Only a few counts were recorded for this clonotype. This chain joins TRBV28 and TRBJ1-5; D gene ambiguous. In germline, CDR1 is MDHEN, CDR2 SYDVKM. The CDR3 totals 16 residues. Trimming stripped 3 bases from V and 4 bases from J, with 16 bases between. The CDR3 reads CASSFTGKRGNQPQHF. The DNA of the CDR3 is TGTGCCAGCAGTTTTACGGGAAAGCGGGGTAATCAGCCCCAGCATTTT.

This clonotype was observed a single time. CDR3 loop: CASSTGQGRREAFF. CDR3 nucleotide sequence: TGTGCCAGCAGCACGGGACAGGGAAGACGTGAAGCTTTCTTT. This chain links TRBV12-3 or TRBV12-4 with TRBJ1-1, with 9 bases identical to TRBD1. The trim removed 6 bases at V and 7 bases at J, leaving 9 bases unmatched. The CDR3 is made up of 14 amino acids.

A word on this clonotype: One end of the junction does not line up with germline, which may come from a read error. The CDR3 DNA is TGTGCCAGCAGTGCACTAGCGGGAGGGCCCGGTGAGCTGTTTTTT. Translation gives CASSALAGGPGELFF. This chain uses TRBV2 with TRBJ2-2; TRBD2 matches at 13 bases. Looked up from germline, CDR1 is SNHLY and CDR2 is FYNNEI. The CDR3 runs to 15 residues.

The rearrangement links TRBV23-1 to TRBJ1-4; D is undetermined. TRBV23-1 is sorted into the ORF group, with uncertain function. With 0 bases removed from V and 6 bases from J, the gap between germline ends came to 17 bases. The CDR3 runs 17 residues. The CDR3 DNA is TGCGCCAGCAGTCAATCCGCAAACGGGCGCACTGATGAAAAACTGTTTTTT. Its translation is CASSQSANGRTDEKLFF.

The chain links TRBV18 to TRBJ1-5; no clear D. Germline V gives CDR1 KGHSH, CDR2 LQKENI. V lost 4 bases, J lost 4 bases, and 11 bases lay in between. The CDR3 contains 14 residues. CDR3 nucleotides: TGTGCCAGCTCACGGTTGGGAGGGAATCAGCCCCAGCATTTT. It specifies CASSRLGGNQPQHF.

This clonotype came up many times. This chain links TRBV7-2 with TRBJ2-5, with 7 bases aligning to TRBD2. The CDR3 length is 15 residues. Germline assignment: CDR1 SGHTA and CDR2 FQGNSA. The V gene end was trimmed by 7 bases and the J gene end by 5 bases; junction bases not matched to a gene: 13. The CDR3 spells CASISRAGAAETQYF. The CDR3, as DNA: TGTGCCAGCATCTCCCGGGCGGGAGCGGCGGAGACCCAGTACTTC.

This clonotype was picked up one time. The rearrangement joins TRBV30 to TRBJ2-5; 7 bases line up with TRBD2. The CDR3 loop spans 13 amino acids. J gave up 2 bases and V 5 bases, and 5 bases lay outside the gene matches. Germline values: CDR1 GTSNPN, CDR2 SVGIG (reference sequence). As DNA, the CDR3 is TGTGCCTGGGGGGGGGGACTACAAGAGACCCAGTACTTC. Its protein product is CAWGGGLQETQYF.